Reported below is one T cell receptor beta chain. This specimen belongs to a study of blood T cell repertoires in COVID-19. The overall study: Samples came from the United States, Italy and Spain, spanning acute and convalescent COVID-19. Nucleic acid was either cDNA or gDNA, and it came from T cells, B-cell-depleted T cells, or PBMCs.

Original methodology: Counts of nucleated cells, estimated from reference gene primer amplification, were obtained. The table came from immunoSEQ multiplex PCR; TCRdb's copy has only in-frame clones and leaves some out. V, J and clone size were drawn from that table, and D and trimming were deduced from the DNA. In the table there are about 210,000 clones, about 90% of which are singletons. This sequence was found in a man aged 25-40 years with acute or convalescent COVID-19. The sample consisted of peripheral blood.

CDR3: CASSLEFTDTQYF. The CDR3 DNA follows: TGCGCCAGCTCCCTGGAGTTCACAGATACGCAGTATTTT. The chain recombines TRBV10-2 with TRBJ2-3; no reliable D call. With 8 bases removed from V and 2 bases from J, the gap between germline ends came to 11 bases. The CDR3 loop spans 13 amino acids. CDR1 and CDR2 from the germline V gene are WSHSY and SAAADI.